The clone carrying this TCR beta chain has a handful of counts. The antigen remains unidentified. Each CDR3 protein gets one entry after TCRdb re-called the 5' RACE reads with MiXCR. The data contain about 210,000 distinct CDR3 sequences, approximately 10% of them singletons. The data originate from a study of T-cell memory formation after mild COVID-19. Study context: TCR clusters were mostly confined to one donor each.

Study-level results: Clones contracting over day 15 to 85 were CD4/CD8 balanced, with later expanders leaning CD4+. Among CD4+ contracting clones, most were CM and EM, and CD8+ ones EMRA.

The CDR3 totals 12 residues. The V gene's germline CDR1 is SGHTA and CDR2 FQGNSA. Trimming cost V 6 bases and J 5 bases, with 8 bases left between them. The TCR originated in a man between 18 and 29 years old who had mild COVID-19 (a few samples of this study predate the infection). Cell type and time point are not known. Sequenced input: PBMCs or a T cell subset sorted from them (not recorded which). This chain joins TRBV7-2 and TRBJ1-5, with D possibly TRBD1 on 5 matching bases. DNA of the CDR3: TGTGCCAGCAGACGGGGGGATCAGCCCCAGCATTTT. Residues: CASRRGDQPQHF.